This T cell receptor beta chain came from a study of Tregs in tolerant kidney transplant recipients (dated by TCRdb to about 2019). About the investigation overall: The study applied TCRbeta sequencing to find donor-specific regulatory T cells before combined kidney and bone marrow transplantation and then followed those same cells after transplant. TCRbeta repertoire sequencing was used in 3 healthy controls to compare several methods for expanding Tregs specific for an allogeneic donor.

Overall study results and their limits: The most biologically relevant and donor-specific TCRbeta repertoire appeared to be identified by expanding Tregs with activated donor B cells. Biological reproducibility was not examined directly, but technical replication error appeared to be minimal. The study was limited by small patient numbers, and the findings need validation in larger populations and under other immunosuppression protocols.

Thawed PBMCs were FACS-sorted into unstimulated Tregs (CD4+CD25+CD127-), CD4+ non-Tregs (CD4+CD25-), CD4 cells and CD8 cells. Healthy control blood was obtained either as purchased buffy coats or from healthy volunteers. Healthy control blood was processed by Ficoll density gradient to PBMCs and cryopreserved; patient PBMCs were collected before and after transplant. Spanning cysteine to phenylalanine, the CDR3 consists of 14 amino acids. Solely the CDR3 DNA is kept, with 42 bases framed from the first base. V and J lose 7 bases and 6 bases, and a span of 17 bases separates them. According to the germline V gene, CDR1 reads SGHRS and CDR2 reads YFSETQ. For this clone: It has no known antigen specificity. Base qualities are not recorded, but no much larger clone differs from it by a single base.

For TCRbeta CDR3 sequencing, genomic DNA was extracted from sorted cells using the QIAGEN DNeasy Blood and Tissue Kit. High-throughput TCRbeta CDR3 sequencing, including PCR amplification with bias correction and internal controls, was performed commercially through immunoSEQ. Turning to the authors' computational methods: Unique productive TCRbeta sequences were defined by CDR3 nucleotide sequence where primers matched, otherwise by CDR3 amino acid sequence with Vbeta and Jbeta genes. To correct sorting error, sequences shared between sorted populations at a frequency ratio of 2:1 or less were removed; the rest were assigned to the higher population. Sequences were defined as donor-reactive when expanded at least 5-fold in CFSE-low cells versus unstimulated cells and present at a frequency of at least 0.01% in CFSE-low cells. Repertoire divergence was quantified by Jensen-Shannon divergence using the top 100 TCRbeta sequences ranked by frequency. For samples with multiple sequencing runs, sorting error was corrected separately for each run before the runs were pooled. The table comes from immuneACCESS by way of TCRdb, which keeps in-frame sequences with V and J called. Part of the clones is missing from these tables; in studies checked, under half for an unresolved V gene and the rest for unknown reasons. For V, J and clone size, that table is used; D and trimming come from the DNA. Here the sample has some 68,000 clones; less than 90% occur a single time. The biggest ten clones account for more than 4% of the sample.

The TCR was taken from a human donor in good health. Sequencing was performed on CD4+ T cells from blood. This receptor chain uses TRBV5-1 and TRBJ1-5; a tentative D match to TRBD1 spans 5 bases. The DNA is TGCGCCAGCGGGGCGAGGGACTGGGTTCAGCCCCAGCATTTT. This gives the protein CASGARDWVQPQHF.